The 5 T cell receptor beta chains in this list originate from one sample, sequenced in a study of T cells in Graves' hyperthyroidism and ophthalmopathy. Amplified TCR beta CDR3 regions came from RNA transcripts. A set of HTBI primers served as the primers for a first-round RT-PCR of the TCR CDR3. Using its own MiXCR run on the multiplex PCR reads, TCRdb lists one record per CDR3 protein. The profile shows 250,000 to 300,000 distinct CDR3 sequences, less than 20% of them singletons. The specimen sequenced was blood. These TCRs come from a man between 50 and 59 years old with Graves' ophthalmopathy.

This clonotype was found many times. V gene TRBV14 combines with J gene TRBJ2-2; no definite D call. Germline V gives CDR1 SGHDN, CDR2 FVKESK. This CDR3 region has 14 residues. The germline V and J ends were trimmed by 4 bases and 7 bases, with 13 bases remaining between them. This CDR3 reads CASSRSRTGGELFF. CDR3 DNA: TGTGCCAGCAGCCGCTCCCGGACGGGCGGGGAGCTGTTTTTT.

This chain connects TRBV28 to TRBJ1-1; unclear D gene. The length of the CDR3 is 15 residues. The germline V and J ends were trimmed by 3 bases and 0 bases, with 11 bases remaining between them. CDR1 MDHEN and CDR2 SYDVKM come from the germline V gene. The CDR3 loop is CASSFNQNMNTEAFF. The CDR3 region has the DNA TGTGCCAGCAGTTTCAACCAGAACATGAACACTGAAGCTTTCTTT.

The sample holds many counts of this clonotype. The CDR3: CASSLVRGGDTQYF. In DNA, the CDR3 is TGCGCCAGCAGCTTGGTCAGGGGAGGGGATACGCAGTATTTT. The chain recombines TRBV5-1 with TRBJ2-3; possibly TRBD2 for D (7 bases). The CDR3 is made up of 14 amino acids. The ends were cut back, 0 bases at V and 6 bases at J, with 11 bases in the middle. Germline lookup yields CDR1 SGHRS and CDR2 YFSETQ.

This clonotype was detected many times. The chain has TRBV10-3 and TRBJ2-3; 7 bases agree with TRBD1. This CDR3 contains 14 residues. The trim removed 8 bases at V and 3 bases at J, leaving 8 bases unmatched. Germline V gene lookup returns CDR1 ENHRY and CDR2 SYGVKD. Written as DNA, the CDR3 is TGTGCCATCGCAAAGGGGGCAAGTACAGATACGCAGTATTTT. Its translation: CAIAKGASTDTQYF.

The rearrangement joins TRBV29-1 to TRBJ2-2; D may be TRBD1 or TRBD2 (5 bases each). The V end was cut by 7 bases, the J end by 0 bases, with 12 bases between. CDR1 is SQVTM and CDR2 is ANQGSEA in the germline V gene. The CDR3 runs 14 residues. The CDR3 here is CSGVRGTNTGELFF. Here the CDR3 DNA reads TGCAGCGGTGTCCGGGGCACGAACACCGGGGAGCTGTTTTTT.